This passage covers 20 T cell receptor beta chains from one sample sequenced in a study of CD8+ T cells in alopecia areata. Cell sorting was performed on pooled cutaneous lymph node cells with CD4, CD8alpha, NKG2D, NKG2ACE and other markers. cDNA prepared by RNA extraction and subsequent reverse transcription served as the template for sequencing. Using immunoSEQ multiplex PCR, the repertoire was profiled, and TCRdb retains in-frame clones only, with some absent. Observed in the sample are approximately 300,000 clones, none of them singletons. The sequencing sample was made of CD4+ T cells sorted from a lymph node. These receptors originate from a C3H/HeJ mouse with alopecia areata. Strain haplotype at MHC: H2-k.

This clone was observed a few times. Gene names follow the mouse nomenclature. The observed sequence ends 4 residues before the CDR3 terminus, with the missing tail filled in from the germline J gene. The J gene is TRBJ2-3, the V gene TRBV31, with 10 bases aligning to TRBD2. Germline lookup yields CDR1 GKSSPN and CDR2 SITVG. There are 14 residues in the CDR3. The J segment lost 4 bases and the V segment lost 1 base, leaving 2 bases of the junction unmatched. The sequenced part of the CDR3 DNA is TGTGCCTGGAGTCCGGGACTGGGGCCAGAA. It codes for CAWSPGLGPE. In full, the CDR3 is CAWSPGLGPETLYF.

A word on this clone: Genes here carry mouse names. The CDR3 end lies 4 residues beyond the end of the read and is filled in from the germline J gene. This rearrangement joins TRBV13-3 to TRBJ2-2; D gene ambiguous. Germline V lookup: CDR1 NNHDY, CDR2 SYVADS. Trimming cost V 4 bases and J 4 bases, with 8 bases left between them. CDR3 size: 13 residues. CDR3 sequence: CASSLTVTGQLYF. The covered CDR3 bases are TGTGCCAGCAGTTTAACAGTCACCGGG. Filled out from reference TRBV13-3 and TRBJ2-2, the complete variable domain reads EAAVTQSPRSKVAVTGGKVTLSCHQTNNHDYMYWYRQDTGHGLRLIHYSYVADSTEKGDIPDGYKASRPSQENFSLILELASLSQTAVYFCASSLTVTGQLYFGEGSKLTVL.

This clone was seen a few times. The germline and genes are mouse ones. The read is 4 residues too short to cover the CDR3 end, so that end is filled in from the germline J gene. The chain uses TRBV13-1 and TRBJ2-5; 8 bases line up with TRBD1. The CDR3 is 14 residues long. Looked up from germline, CDR1 is NSHNY and CDR2 is SYGAGN. The CDR3 region is CASSERTGRDTQYF. Partial CDR3 DNA: TGTGCCAGCAGTGAGCGGACAGGGAGGGAC.

A note on this clone: The germline and genes are mouse ones. The read halts 4 residues ahead of the CDR3 end, with the missing end drawn from the germline J gene. The same CDR3 arises from other DNA sequences in this sample as well. J is TRBJ1-1 and V is TRBV19; TRBD1 is a possible D gene (5 bases). CDR1 is FNHDT, CDR2 SITEND, per germline (reference sequence). This CDR3 has 12 amino acids. Trimming shortened V by 4 bases and J by 4 bases, and 8 bases separated the two germline ends. The DNA read from the CDR3 is TGTGCCAGCAGTCGAGACAGCACA. Amino acid sequence: CASSRDST. The entire CDR3 reads CASSRDSTEVFF.

In this sample, this clone turned up a few times. Mouse gene names and germline throughout. The DNA ends 4 residues before the CDR3 does, and the rest of the CDR3 is filled in from the germline J gene. Distinct nucleotide sequences in the sample also encode this CDR3. The chain has TRBV13-1 and TRBJ2-1; the match to TRBD1 covers 7 bases. The CDR3 has 14 residues. Germline V gene sequence: CDR1 NSHNY, CDR2 SYGAGN. V was pared by 3 bases and J by 3 bases, with 3 bases of the junction left unmatched. The covered CDR3 bases are TGTGCCAGCAGTGGTGGGACAGTCTATGCT. It is translated as CASSGGTVYA. The whole CDR3 sequence reads CASSGGTVYAEQFF.

Ten or more counts support this clone. These gene names are mouse names. From the germline J gene comes the end of the CDR3, since the read stops 3 residues before it. V gene TRBV13-3 combines with J gene TRBJ1-6, with TRBD1 matching over 7 bases. TRBJ1-6 is treated as an ORF (open reading frame) with a function not yet certain. V shed 4 bases and J 3 bases; nucleotides not matched to a gene: 1. CDR1 and CDR2 from the germline V gene are NNHDY and SYVADS. The CDR3 extends over 14 amino acids. CDR3: CASSYRGYNSPLYF. The sequenced CDR3 bases are TGTGCCAGCAGTTACAGGGGCTATAATTCGCCC.

With regard to this clone: Genes and germline are mouse. The read is 4 residues too short to cover the CDR3 end, so that end is filled in from the germline J gene. The chain joins TRBV31 to TRBJ2-4, with TRBD2 identical over 13 bases. Germline CDR1 is GKSSPN and CDR2 is SITVG. The CDR3 is 16 amino acids. V lost 1 base, J lost 1 base, and 2 bases stayed unmatched. CDR3 residues: CAWSQDWGGGQNTLYF. CDR3 DNA, as far as it was read: TGTGCCTGGAGTCAGGACTGGGGGGGCGGTCAAAAC.

For this clone: Gene names follow the mouse nomenclature. The sequence runs out 4 residues before the end of the CDR3; the remainder is reconstructed from the germline J gene. Other DNA sequences in this specimen translate into the identical CDR3. This chain uses TRBV13-1 with TRBJ2-5, with 10 bases that match TRBD1. The germline gives CDR1 NSHNY, CDR2 SYGAGN. The CDR3 is 14 amino acids. The CDR3 loop is CASSGTGGRDTQYF. The sequenced part of the CDR3 DNA is TGTGCCAGCAGTGGGACAGGGGGAAGGGAC.

This clone was detected a few times. Germline and genes here are mouse. The read halts 4 residues ahead of the CDR3 end, with the missing end drawn from the germline J gene. The identical CDR3 is also encoded by other nucleotide sequences in the sample. The gene calls are TRBV5 and TRBJ2-4; no clear D. Trimming took off 0 bases at V and 0 bases at J, with 7 bases between the two ends. This CDR3 spans 15 amino acids. CDR1 and CDR2 (germline): LGHNA, YNLKQL (reference sequence). The CDR3 is CASSQDRTSQNTLYF. The CDR3 bases that were read are TGTGCCAGCAGCCAAGACAGAACTAGTCAAAAC.

Of note for this clone: These gene names are mouse names. The read ends 4 residues shy of where the CDR3 ends; the end is completed using the germline J gene. This sample also contains other DNA sequences that code for the same CDR3. This chain connects TRBV1 to TRBJ2-1, with a tentative D call TRBD1 (6 bases). V was trimmed by 3 bases and J by 5 bases, leaving 11 bases between them. Germline assignment: CDR1 NSQYPW and CDR2 LRSPGD (reference sequence). The CDR3 is 14 amino acids. The part of the CDR3 DNA that was read is TGCACCTGCAGTGCCCAGGGGCTGGATGCT. It is translated as CTCSAQGLDA. The whole CDR3 sequence is CTCSAQGLDAEQFF.

This clone has a handful of counts. Gene names are mouse gene names. The sequence runs out 4 residues before the end of the CDR3; the remainder is reconstructed from the germline J gene. The chain is built from TRBV13-3 and TRBJ1-1, with 9 bases lining up with TRBD1. Looked up from germline, CDR1 is NNHDY and CDR2 is SYVADS. The CDR3 is 12 residues long. This chain's CDR3 is CASSYRGQEVFF. The DNA read from the CDR3 is TGTGCCAGCAGCTACAGGGGGCAA.

This clone was counted only a few times. Gene names are mouse gene names. Sequencing ends 4 residues short of the CDR3 end; the germline J gene provides the rest. The chain joins TRBV13-1 to TRBJ2-5; 10 bases are a match to TRBD1. CDR3 length equals 14 residues. Germline V gene data show CDR1 as NSHNY and CDR2 as SYGAGN. CDR3 sequence reads: CASSRTGGGDTQYF. The part of the CDR3 DNA that was read is TGTGCCAGCAGCCGGACAGGGGGTGGGGAC.

This clone was seen more than once but under ten times. The genes and germline here are from mouse. Here the CDR3 reads CTCSGTGNYNSPLYF. CDR3 DNA, as far as it was read: TGCACCTGCAGTGGGACAGGGAACTATAATTCGCCC. The chain couples TRBV1 to TRBJ1-6, with 8 bases matching TRBD1. From the germline J gene comes the end of the CDR3, since the read stops 3 residues before it. TRBJ1-6 belongs to the ORF category, with a function that is uncertain. J was trimmed by 3 bases and V by 4 bases; bases with no gene match: 2. The CDR3 loop spans 15 amino acids. From germline, CDR1 is NSQYPW and CDR2 LRSPGD (reference sequence).

This clone occurred a few times. Each gene name is a mouse one. The read gets to within 4 residues of the CDR3 end, and the germline J gene fills in the rest. V and J are TRBV29 and TRBJ2-1; D uncertain. Germline V CDR1 and CDR2: MSHET, SYDVDS. Trimming removed 5 bases at V and 1 base at J, with 9 bases between. The CDR3 covers 14 residues. CDR3 in amino acids: CASSPDKNYAEQFF. CDR3 bases read: TGTGCTAGCAGTCCCGACAAGAACTATGCT.

This clone was seen more than once but under ten times. Gene names follow the mouse nomenclature. The CDR3 is cut off 4 residues early in the read; its end comes from the germline J gene. This chain joins TRBV13-3 and TRBJ1-2; D might be TRBD1 (6 bases). The CDR3 is made up of 14 amino acids. The germline V and J ends were trimmed by 5 bases and 2 bases, with 13 bases remaining between them. Germline loops: CDR1 NNHDY, CDR2 SYVADS. This CDR3 reads CASSGRGRNSDYTF. CDR3 bases read: TGTGCCAGCAGCGGCAGGGGTCGGAACTCC.

Only a few counts were recorded for this clone. Each gene name is a mouse one. The read terminates 3 residues ahead of where the CDR3 ends, so the germline J gene completes it. The chain has TRBV31 and TRBJ1-6; 9 positions match TRBD1. TRBJ1-6 is designated an ORF whose function remains uncertain. The CDR3 is made up of 15 amino acids. CDR1 and CDR2 (germline): GKSSPN, SITVG. Trimming removed 1 base from V and 7 bases from J; junction bases left unmatched: 5. The CDR3 loop reads CAWSHSGQGNSPLYF. The CDR3 bases that were read are TGTGCCTGGAGTCATTCGGGACAGGGAAATTCGCCC.

In regard to this clone: The listed genes are named as in mouse. The CDR3 end lies 4 residues beyond the end of the read and is filled in from the germline J gene. V is TRBV31 and J is TRBJ2-5; maybe TRBD1 (5 bases). CDR3 size: 15 residues. CDR1 and CDR2 (germline): GKSSPN, SITVG. CDR3 region: CAWKKPRGDRDTQYF. CDR3 bases read: TGTGCCTGGAAGAAACCCCGAGGGGATAGGGAC.

This clone came up a few times. Mouse germline and gene names are used. The read halts 4 residues ahead of the CDR3 end, with the missing end drawn from the germline J gene. This chain joins TRBV5 and TRBJ2-1, with 9 positions matching TRBD2. CDR1 is LGHNA and CDR2 is YNLKQL in the germline V gene (reference sequence). The CDR3 extends over 17 amino acids. Trimming cost V 0 bases and J 5 bases; bases outside gene matches: 8. The CDR3 is CASSQENWGGADAEQFF. The CDR3 bases that were read are TGTGCCAGCAGCCAAGAGAATTGGGGGGGCGCGGATGCT.

This clone was detected only a few times. Here the gene names and germline are mouse. The CDR3 goes on 4 residues after the read ends, and that part is filled in from the germline J gene. The V gene is TRBV31, the J gene TRBJ2-4; 7 bases map to TRBD1. The CDR3 is 13 amino acids. The V gene's germline CDR1 is GKSSPN and CDR2 SITVG. V shed 3 bases and J 2 bases; nucleotides not matched to a gene: 2. CDR3 amino acids: CAWRGTDQNTLYF. The part of the CDR3 DNA that was read is TGTGCCTGGAGAGGGACAGATCAAAAC.

The sample holds a few counts of this clone. Genes and germline come from the mouse. The sequenced fragment ends 4 residues before the CDR3 boundary, so the rest is inferred from the germline J gene. J is TRBJ2-3 and V is TRBV1, with 7 positions matching TRBD2. V lost 3 bases, J lost 3 bases, and 6 bases stayed unmatched. The CDR3 consists of 15 residues. Per the germline V gene, CDR1 is NSQYPW and CDR2 is LRSPGD (reference sequence). CDR3 sequence reads: CTCSATGSGAETLYF. CDR3 DNA, as far as it was read: TGCACCTGCAGTGCGACTGGGTCAGGCGCAGAA.